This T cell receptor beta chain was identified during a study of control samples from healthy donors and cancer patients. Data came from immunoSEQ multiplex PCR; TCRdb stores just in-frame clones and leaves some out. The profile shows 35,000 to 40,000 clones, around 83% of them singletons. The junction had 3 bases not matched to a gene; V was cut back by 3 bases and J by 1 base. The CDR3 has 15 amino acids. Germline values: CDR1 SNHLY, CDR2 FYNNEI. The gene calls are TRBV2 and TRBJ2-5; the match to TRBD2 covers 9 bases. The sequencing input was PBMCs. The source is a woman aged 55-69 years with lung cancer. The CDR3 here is CASSELAGTQETQYF. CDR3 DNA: TGTGCCAGCAGTGAGCTAGCGGGGACCCAAGAGACCCAGTACTTC.